Shown below are 9 T cell receptor beta chains from a single sample sequenced in a study of blood T cells in healthy people across ages. For the second PCR, which ran for roughly 6 to 11 cycles, a sample-barcoded 5' primer and a J-beta primer mix were used. From the 5' RACE reads, TCRdb called clonotypes with MiXCR, one entry per CDR3 protein. The profile shows more than 650,000 distinct CDR3 sequences, over 20% of them singletons. Sequencing was done on a sample of blood. Source of these receptors: a man in his 70s in good health.

In this sample, this clonotype turned up a few times. The rearrangement uses TRBV10-3 and TRBJ2-1; 10 bases agree with TRBD2. Germline assignment: CDR1 ENHRY and CDR2 SYGVKD. Losses at the gene ends were 3 bases for V and 7 bases for J; bases not matched to a gene: 6. This CDR3 is 15 amino acids long. The CDR3 sequence is CAISEIAGGGNEQFF. The CDR3, as DNA: TGTGCCATCAGTGAAATAGCGGGAGGTGGTAATGAGCAGTTCTTC.

Concerning this clonotype itself: The junction differs from germline at one of its ends, possibly a read error. The chain links TRBV7-2 to TRBJ2-7; TRBD2 is a possible D gene (5 bases). The CDR3 length is 14 residues. Germline CDR1 and CDR2: SGHTA and FQGNSA. CDR3 coding DNA: TGTGCCAGCAGCTTAGCGAATATGGCCGGGGAAATGAACTTC. Translation gives CASSLANMAGEMNF. The whole variable domain, filled in from reference TRBV7-2 and TRBJ2-7, reads GAGVSQSPSNKVTEKGKDVELRCDPISGHTALYWYRQSLGQGLEFLIYFQGNSAPDKSGLPSDRFSAERTGGSVSTLTIQRTQQEDSAVYLCASSLANMAGEMNFGPGTRLTVT.

The CDR3 coding sequence is TGTGCCAGCAGCCACTGGCGGGTGGGCCACAATGAGCAGTTCTTC. It translates to CASSHWRVGHNEQFF. This chain uses TRBV7-2 with TRBJ2-1, with D possibly matching TRBD2 (5 bases). Germline V lookup: CDR1 SGHTA, CDR2 FQGNSA. Trimming cost V 5 bases and J 5 bases, with 16 bases left between them. The CDR3 is 15 residues long.

This clonotype was detected once. The junction departs from the called germline gene at one end, perhaps through a read error. V is TRBV27 and J is TRBJ1-4, with D perhaps TRBD1 (5 bases). Germline CDR1 is MNHEY and CDR2 is SMNVEV (reference sequence). CDR3 length: 14 residues. CDR3 loop: CASSPTVLNGKLFF. DNA for the CDR3: TGTGCCAGCAGCCCGACAGTTCTTAATGGAAAACTGTTTTTT. The complete variable domain, with remaining parts taken from reference TRBV27 and TRBJ1-4, reads EAQVTQNPRYLITVTGKKLTVTCSQNMNHEYMSWYRQDPGLGLRQIYYSMNVEVTDKGDVPEGYKVSRKEKRNFPLILESPSPNQTSLYFCASSPTVLNGKLFFGSGTQLSVL.

This clonotype was seen only a few times. The chain's CDR3 is CSAPTSGTSLAKNIQYF. CDR3 nucleotide sequence: TGCAGTGCGCCGACTAGCGGGACCTCCCTAGCCAAAAACATTCAGTACTTC. J is TRBJ2-4 and V is TRBV20-1; 11 bases map to TRBD2. The CDR3 is made up of 17 amino acids. V shed 6 bases, J shed 0 bases, and the junction held 10 bases outside the gene matches. The germline CDR1 and CDR2 sequences are DFQATT and SNEGSKA (reference sequence).

In its sample, this clonotype was seen a few times. The chain recombines TRBV4-1 with TRBJ2-7, with D possibly being TRBD1 (6 bases). CDR1 is MGHRA and CDR2 is YSYEKL in the germline V gene. This CDR3 contains 14 residues. V lost 7 bases and J 1 base, leaving 14 bases between the germline ends. DNA for the CDR3: TGCGCCAGCAAAGGGGGAGAGGTATCCTACGAGCAGTACGTC. It is translated as CASKGGEVSYEQYV.

The V call is TRBV14, the J call TRBJ1-1; 9 positions match TRBD1. The junction had 3 bases not matched to a gene; V was cut back by 1 base and J by 0 bases. The V gene's germline CDR1 is SGHDN and CDR2 FVKESK. This CDR3 has 16 residues. The CDR3 region is CASSQGQGEVNTEAFF. The CDR3 DNA reads as TGTGCCAGCAGCCAAGGACAGGGGGAGGTGAACACTGAAGCTTTCTTT.

In this sample, this clonotype turned up a few times. This chain connects TRBV20-1 to TRBJ2-5, with unresolved D. V was trimmed by 6 bases and J by 1 base, leaving 9 bases between them. Per germline, CDR1 DFQATT and CDR2 SNEGSKA (reference sequence). This CDR3 is built from 12 residues. The CDR3 sequence is CSARLLQETQYF. The CDR3 DNA reads TGCAGTGCCAGACTGCTCCAAGAGACCCAGTACTTC.

For this clonotype: One end of the junction varies from germline; a read error may be responsible. The chain has TRBV20-1 and TRBJ2-3; 10 bases line up with TRBD2. The CDR3 consists of 18 residues. Germline CDR1 reads DFQATT; CDR2 reads SNEGSKA (reference sequence). CDR3 in amino acids: CSATPLERGGRSTDTQYF. The CDR3 DNA reads TGCAGTGCTACCCCCCTGGAGCGGGGGGGACGAAGCACAGATACACAGTATTTT.